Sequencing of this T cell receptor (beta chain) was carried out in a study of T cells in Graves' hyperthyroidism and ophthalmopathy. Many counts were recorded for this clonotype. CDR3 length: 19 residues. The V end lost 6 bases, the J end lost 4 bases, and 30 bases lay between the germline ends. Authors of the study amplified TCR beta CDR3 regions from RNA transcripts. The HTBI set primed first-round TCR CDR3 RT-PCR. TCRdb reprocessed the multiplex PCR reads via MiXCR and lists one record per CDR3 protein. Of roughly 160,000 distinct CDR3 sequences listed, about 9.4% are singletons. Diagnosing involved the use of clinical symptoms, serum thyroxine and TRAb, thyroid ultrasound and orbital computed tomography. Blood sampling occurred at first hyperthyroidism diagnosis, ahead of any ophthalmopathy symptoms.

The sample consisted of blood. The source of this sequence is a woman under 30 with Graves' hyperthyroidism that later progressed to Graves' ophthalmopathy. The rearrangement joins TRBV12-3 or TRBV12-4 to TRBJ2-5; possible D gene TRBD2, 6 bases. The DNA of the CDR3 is TGTGCCAGCAGCCATTCCGGCGGAGGGGCTCGTGGACCCCGAGAGACCCAGTACTTC. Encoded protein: CASSHSGGGARGPRETQYF.